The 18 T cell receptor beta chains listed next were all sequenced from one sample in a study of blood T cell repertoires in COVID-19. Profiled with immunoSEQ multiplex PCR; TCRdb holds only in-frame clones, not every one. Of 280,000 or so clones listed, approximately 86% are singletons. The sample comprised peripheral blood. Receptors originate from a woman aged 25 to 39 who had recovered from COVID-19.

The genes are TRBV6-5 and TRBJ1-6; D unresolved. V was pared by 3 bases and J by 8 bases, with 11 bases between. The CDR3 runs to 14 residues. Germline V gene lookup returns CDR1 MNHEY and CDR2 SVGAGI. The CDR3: CASSYSSTDSPLHF. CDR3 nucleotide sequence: TGTGCCAGCAGTTATTCGTCCACGGATTCACCCCTCCACTTT.

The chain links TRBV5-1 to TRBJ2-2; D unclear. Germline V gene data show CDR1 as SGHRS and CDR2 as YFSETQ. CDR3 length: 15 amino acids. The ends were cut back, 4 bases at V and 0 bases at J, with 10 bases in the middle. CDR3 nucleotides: TGCGCCAGCAGCCGAGCAGGAACGAACACCGGGGAGCTGTTTTTT. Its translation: CASSRAGTNTGELFF.

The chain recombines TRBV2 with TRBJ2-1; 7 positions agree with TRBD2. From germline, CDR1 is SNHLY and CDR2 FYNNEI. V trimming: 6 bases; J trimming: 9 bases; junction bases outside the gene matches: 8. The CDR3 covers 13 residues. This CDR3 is CASRGLAEGEQFF. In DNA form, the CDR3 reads TGTGCCAGCAGGGGTCTAGCGGAGGGTGAGCAGTTCTTC.

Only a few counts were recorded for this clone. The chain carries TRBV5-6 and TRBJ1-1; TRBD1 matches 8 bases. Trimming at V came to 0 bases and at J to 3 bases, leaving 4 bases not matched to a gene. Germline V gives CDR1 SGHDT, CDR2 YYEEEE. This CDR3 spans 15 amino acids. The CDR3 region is CASSLGTGKDTEAFF. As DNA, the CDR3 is TGTGCCAGCAGCTTGGGGACAGGGAAGGACACTGAAGCTTTCTTT.

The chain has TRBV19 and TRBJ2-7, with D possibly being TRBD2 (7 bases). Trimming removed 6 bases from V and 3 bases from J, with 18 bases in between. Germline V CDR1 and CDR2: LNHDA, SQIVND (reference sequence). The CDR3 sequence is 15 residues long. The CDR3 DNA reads TGTGCCAGTAGCAGAGGGGGGGGCGCTTACTACGAGCAGTACTTC. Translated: CASSRGGGAYYEQYF. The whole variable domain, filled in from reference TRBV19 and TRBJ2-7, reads DGGITQSPKYLFRKEGQNVTLSCEQNLNHDAMYWYRQDPGQGLRLIYYSQIVNDFQKGDIAEGYSVSREKKESFPLTVTSAQKNPTAFYLCASSRGGGAYYEQYFGPGTRLTVT.

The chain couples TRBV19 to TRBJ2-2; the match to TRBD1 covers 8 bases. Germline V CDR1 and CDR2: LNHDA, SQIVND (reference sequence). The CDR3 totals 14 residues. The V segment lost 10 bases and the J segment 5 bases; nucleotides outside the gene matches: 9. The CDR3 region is CATETGGKTGELFF. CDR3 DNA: TGTGCCACTGAAACAGGGGGAAAAACCGGGGAGCTGTTTTTT.

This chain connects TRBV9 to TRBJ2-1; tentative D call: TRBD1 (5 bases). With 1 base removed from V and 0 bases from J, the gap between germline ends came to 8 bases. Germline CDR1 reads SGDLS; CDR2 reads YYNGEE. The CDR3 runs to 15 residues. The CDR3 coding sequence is TGTGCCAGCAGCGTAAGGGGAAGCTCCTACAATGAGCAGTTCTTC. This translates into CASSVRGSSYNEQFF.

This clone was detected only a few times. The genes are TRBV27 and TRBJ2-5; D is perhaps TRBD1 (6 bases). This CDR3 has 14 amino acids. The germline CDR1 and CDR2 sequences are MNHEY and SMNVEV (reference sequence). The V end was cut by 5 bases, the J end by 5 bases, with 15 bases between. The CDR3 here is CASSPRTVRETQYF. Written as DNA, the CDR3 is TGTGCCAGCAGTCCCCGGACAGTCAGGGAGACCCAGTACTTC.

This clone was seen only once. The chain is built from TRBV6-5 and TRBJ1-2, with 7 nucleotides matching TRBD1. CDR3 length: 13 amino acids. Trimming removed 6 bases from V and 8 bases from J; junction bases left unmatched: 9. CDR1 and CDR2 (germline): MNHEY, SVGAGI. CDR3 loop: CASRRGQSIGYTF. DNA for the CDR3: TGTGCCAGCAGGCGGGGACAGTCTATCGGCTACACCTTC.

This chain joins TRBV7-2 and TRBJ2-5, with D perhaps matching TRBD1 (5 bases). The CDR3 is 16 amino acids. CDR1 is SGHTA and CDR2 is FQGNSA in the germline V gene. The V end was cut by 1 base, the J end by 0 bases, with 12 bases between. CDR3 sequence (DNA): TGTGCCAGCAGCTTAGGGTCAGGGTACAACCAAGAGACCCAGTACTTC. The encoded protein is CASSLGSGYNQETQYF.

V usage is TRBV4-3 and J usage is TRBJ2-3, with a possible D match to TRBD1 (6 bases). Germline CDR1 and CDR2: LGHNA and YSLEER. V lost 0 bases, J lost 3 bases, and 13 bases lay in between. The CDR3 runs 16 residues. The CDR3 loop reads CASSQEAGALTDTQYF. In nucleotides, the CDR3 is TGCGCCAGCAGCCAAGAAGCAGGGGCGCTTACAGATACGCAGTATTTT.

CDR3 bases: TGTGCCAGCAGCCGCGCGACAGGGATCTACGAGCAGTACTTC. Encoded protein: CASSRATGIYEQYF. The gene calls are TRBV27 and TRBJ2-7, with 7 bases identical to TRBD1. The CDR3 totals 14 residues. Germline V gene lookup returns CDR1 MNHEY and CDR2 SMNVEV (reference sequence). Unmatched junction bases numbered 8, after V lost 6 bases and J lost 3 bases.

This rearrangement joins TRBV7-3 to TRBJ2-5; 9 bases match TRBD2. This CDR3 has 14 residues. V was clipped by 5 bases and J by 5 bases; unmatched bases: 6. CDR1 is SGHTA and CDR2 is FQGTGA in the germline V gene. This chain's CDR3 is CASSPLAGVETQYF. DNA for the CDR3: TGTGCCAGCAGCCCCTTAGCGGGAGTGGAGACCCAGTACTTC.

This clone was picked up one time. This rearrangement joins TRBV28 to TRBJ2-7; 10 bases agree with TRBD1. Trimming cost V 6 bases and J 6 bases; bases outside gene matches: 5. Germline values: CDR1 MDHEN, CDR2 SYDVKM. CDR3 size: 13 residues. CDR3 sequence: CASRGTGAIEQYF. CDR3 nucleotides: TGTGCCAGCAGGGGGACAGGGGCAATCGAGCAGTACTTC.

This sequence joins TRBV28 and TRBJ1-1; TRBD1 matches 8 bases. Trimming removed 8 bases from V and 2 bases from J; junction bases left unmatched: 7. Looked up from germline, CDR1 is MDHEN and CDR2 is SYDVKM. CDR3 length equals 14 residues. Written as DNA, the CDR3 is TGTGCCAGCCTAAAGGACAGGGTAAACACTGAAGCTTTCTTT. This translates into CASLKDRVNTEAFF.

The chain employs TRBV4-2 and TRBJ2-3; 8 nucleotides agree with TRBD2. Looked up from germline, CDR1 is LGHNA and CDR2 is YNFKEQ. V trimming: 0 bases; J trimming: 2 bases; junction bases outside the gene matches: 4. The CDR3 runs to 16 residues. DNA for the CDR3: TGTGCCAGCAGCCAAGAAGCGCGGGGGGTCACAGATACGCAGTATTTT. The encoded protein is CASSQEARGVTDTQYF.

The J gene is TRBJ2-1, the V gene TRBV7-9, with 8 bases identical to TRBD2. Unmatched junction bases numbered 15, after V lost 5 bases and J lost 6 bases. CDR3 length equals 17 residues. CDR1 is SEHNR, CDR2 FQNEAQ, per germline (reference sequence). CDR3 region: CASSPSHSGVKGNEQFF. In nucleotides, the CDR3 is TGTGCCAGCAGCCCGAGTCATAGCGGGGTAAAAGGCAATGAGCAGTTCTTC. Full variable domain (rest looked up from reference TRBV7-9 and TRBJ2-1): DTGVSQNPRHKITKRGQNVTFRCDPISEHNRLYWYRQTLGQGPEFLTYFQNEAQLEKSRLLSDRFSAERPKGSFSTLEIQRTEQGDSAMYLCASSPSHSGVKGNEQFFGPGTRLTVL.

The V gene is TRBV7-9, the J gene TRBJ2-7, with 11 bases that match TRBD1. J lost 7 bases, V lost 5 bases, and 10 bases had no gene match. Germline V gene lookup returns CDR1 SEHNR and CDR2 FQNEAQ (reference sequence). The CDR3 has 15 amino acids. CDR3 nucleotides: TGTGCCAGCAGCGACGGACAGGGGGCTTTCTGGGAGCAGTACTTC. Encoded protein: CASSDGQGAFWEQYF.